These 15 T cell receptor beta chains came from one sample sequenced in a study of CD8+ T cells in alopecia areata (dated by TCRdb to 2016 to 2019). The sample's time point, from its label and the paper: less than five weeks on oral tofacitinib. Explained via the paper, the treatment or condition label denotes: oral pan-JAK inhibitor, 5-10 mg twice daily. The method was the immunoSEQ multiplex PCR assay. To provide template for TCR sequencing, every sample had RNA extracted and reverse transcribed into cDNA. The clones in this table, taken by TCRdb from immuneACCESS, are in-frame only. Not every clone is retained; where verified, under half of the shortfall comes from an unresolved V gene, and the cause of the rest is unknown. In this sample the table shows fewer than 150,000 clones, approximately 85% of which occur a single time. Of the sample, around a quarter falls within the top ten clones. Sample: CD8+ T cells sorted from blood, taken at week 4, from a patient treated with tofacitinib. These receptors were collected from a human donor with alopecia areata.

CDR3 sequence: CASSLADYEQYF. In nucleotides, the CDR3 is TGTGCCAGCAGTTTGGCAGATTACGAGCAGTACTTC. The chain recombines TRBV6-1 with TRBJ2-7, with unresolved D. Deletions cut 5 bases from V and 4 bases from J, with 9 bases between. The CDR3 totals 12 residues. Germline V gene sequence: CDR1 MNHNS, CDR2 SASEGT.

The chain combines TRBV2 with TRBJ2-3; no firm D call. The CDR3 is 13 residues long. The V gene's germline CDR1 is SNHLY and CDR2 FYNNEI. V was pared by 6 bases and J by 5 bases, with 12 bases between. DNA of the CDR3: TGTGCCAGCAGCCCCTCACTACGAGATACGCAGTATTTT. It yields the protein CASSPSLRDTQYF.

The CDR3 protein is CASSQASNTGELFF. CDR3 DNA sequence: TGCGCCAGCAGCCAAGCTTCGAACACCGGGGAGCTGTTTTTT. The rearrangement joins TRBV4-1 to TRBJ2-2; no clear D gene. The CDR3 runs to 14 residues. CDR1 and CDR2 (germline): MGHRA, YSYEKL. The ends were cut back, 1 base at V and 0 bases at J, with 3 bases in the middle.

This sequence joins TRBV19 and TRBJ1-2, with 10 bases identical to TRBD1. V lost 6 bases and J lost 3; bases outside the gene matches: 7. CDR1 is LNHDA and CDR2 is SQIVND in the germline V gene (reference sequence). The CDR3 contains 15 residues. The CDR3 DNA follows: TGTGCCAGTAGCCCCACTGGGACAGGGGACTATGGCTACACCTTC. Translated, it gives CASSPTGTGDYGYTF. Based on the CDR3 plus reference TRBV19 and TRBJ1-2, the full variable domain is DGGITQSPKYLFRKEGQNVTLSCEQNLNHDAMYWYRQDPGQGLRLIYYSQIVNDFQKGDIAEGYSVSREKKESFPLTVTSAQKNPTAFYLCASSPTGTGDYGYTFGSGTRLTVV.

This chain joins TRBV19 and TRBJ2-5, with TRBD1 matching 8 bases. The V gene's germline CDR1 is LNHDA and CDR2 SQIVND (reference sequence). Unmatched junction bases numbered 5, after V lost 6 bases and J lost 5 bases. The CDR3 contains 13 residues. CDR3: CASRRTGMETQYF. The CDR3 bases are TGTGCCAGTAGGAGGACAGGGATGGAGACCCAGTACTTC.

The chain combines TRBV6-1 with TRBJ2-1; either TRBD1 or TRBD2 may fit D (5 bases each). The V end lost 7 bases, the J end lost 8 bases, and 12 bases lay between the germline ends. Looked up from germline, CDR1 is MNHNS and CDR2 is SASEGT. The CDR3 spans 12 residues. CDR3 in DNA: TGTGCCAGCACGGAACGGGGCTATGAGCAGTTCTTC. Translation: CASTERGYEQFF.

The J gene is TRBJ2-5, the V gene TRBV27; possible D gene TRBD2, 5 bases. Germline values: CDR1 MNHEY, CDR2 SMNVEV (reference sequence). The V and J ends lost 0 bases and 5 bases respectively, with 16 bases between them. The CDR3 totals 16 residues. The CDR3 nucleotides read TGTGCCAGCAGTTTATCCGGGATTTCGGGCGGGGAGACCCAGTACTTC. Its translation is CASSLSGISGGETQYF.

CDR3 residues: CASSLAGYEQYF. DNA for the CDR3: TGTGCCAGCAGTTTAGCAGGCTACGAGCAGTACTTC. The V call is TRBV27, the J call TRBJ2-7; no firm D call. This CDR3 is built from 12 residues. From germline, CDR1 is MNHEY and CDR2 SMNVEV (reference sequence). V dropped 2 bases and J dropped 3 bases, with 5 bases sitting between them.

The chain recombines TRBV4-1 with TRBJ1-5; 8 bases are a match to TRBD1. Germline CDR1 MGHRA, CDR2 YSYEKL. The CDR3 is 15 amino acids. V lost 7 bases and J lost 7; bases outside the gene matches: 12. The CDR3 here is CASTYDQGAGQPQHF. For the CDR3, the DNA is TGCGCCAGCACCTATGATCAGGGGGCAGGGCAGCCCCAGCATTTT.

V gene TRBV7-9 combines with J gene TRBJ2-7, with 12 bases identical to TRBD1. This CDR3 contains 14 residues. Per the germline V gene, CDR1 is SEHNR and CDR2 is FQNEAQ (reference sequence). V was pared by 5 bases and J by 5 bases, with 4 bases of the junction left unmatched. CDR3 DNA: TGTGCCAGCAGCCCGGGACAGGGGGCGAACGAGCAGTACTTC. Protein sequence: CASSPGQGANEQYF.

DNA of the CDR3: TGCAGCGTTGTAGGACTAGCGGGGGCCCCCCTTAACATTCAGTACTTC. Its translation is CSVVGLAGAPLNIQYF. The rearrangement uses TRBV29-1 and TRBJ2-4, with 13 bases matching TRBD2. This CDR3 spans 16 amino acids. The trim removed 4 bases at V and 7 bases at J, leaving 10 bases unmatched. Looked up from germline, CDR1 is SQVTM and CDR2 is ANQGSEA. The full variable domain, its missing parts supplied by reference TRBV29-1 and TRBJ2-4, is SAVISQKPSRDICQRGTSLTIQCQVDSQVTMMFWYRQQPGQSLTLIATANQGSEATYESGFVIDKFPISRPNLTFSTLTVSNMSPEDSSIYLCSVVGLAGAPLNIQYFGAGTRLSVL.

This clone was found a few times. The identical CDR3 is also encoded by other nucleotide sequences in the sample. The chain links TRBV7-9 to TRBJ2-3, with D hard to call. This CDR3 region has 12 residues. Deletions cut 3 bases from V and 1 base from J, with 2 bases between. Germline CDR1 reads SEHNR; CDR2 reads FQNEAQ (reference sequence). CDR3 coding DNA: TGTGCCAGCAGCTTTGGCACAGATACGCAGTATTTT. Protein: CASSFGTDTQYF.

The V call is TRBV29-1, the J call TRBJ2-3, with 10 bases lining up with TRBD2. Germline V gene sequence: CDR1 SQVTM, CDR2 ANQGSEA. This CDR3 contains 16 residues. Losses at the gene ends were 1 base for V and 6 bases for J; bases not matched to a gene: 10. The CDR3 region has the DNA TGCAGCGTTGAAGGGGGTAGCGGGGGGCAGGTCGATACGCAGTATTTT. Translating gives CSVEGGSGGQVDTQYF.

The CDR3 DNA follows: TGCAGCGTACCCCTGAAGCGGGGGGCCCTCGATACGCAGTATTTT. Translated, it gives CSVPLKRGALDTQYF. The chain carries TRBV29-1 and TRBJ2-3; 9 bases align to TRBD2. CDR3 length: 15 residues. The J segment lost 6 bases and the V segment lost 6 bases, leaving 13 bases of the junction unmatched. Per the germline V gene, CDR1 is SQVTM and CDR2 is ANQGSEA.

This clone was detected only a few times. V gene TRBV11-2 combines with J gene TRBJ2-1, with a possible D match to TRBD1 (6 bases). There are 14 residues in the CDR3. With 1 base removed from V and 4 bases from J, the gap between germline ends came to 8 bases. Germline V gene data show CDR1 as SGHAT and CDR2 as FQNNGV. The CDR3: CASSLAGQYNEQFF. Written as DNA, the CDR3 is TGTGCCAGCAGCTTAGCTGGACAGTACAATGAGCAGTTCTTC.